One T cell receptor (beta chain) is described in this entry. This clonotype has just a few counts. Its antigen is still unknown. Nothing much larger sits one base from this clone, and base qualities are not available. The data belong to a study of CD8 T cells in ankylosing spondylitis (dated by TCRdb to about 2017). Background for the entire study: The study profiled T cell receptor beta repertoires in healthy donors and ankylosing spondylitis patients to find disease-linked TCR variants. Peripheral blood was sampled, and synovial fluid was also collected from ankylosing spondylitis patients. The full study cohort comprised around 25 ankylosing spondylitis patients and 85 to 120 healthy donors. Findings and caveats that apply to the study as a whole: The disease-linked clones showed a CD8+ phenotype and occurred at relatively low frequencies in peripheral blood. Some TCR beta motif variants had previously been reported in synovial fluid and blood of reactive arthritis patients, which suggested common disease-initiation mechanisms. According to the report, matched synovial fluid samples from ankylosing spondylitis patients were significantly enriched for the disease-linked clones. A TCR beta motif of about 8 highly homologous amino acid variants appeared characteristic of blood from ankylosing spondylitis patients.

CDR1 and CDR2, looked up from the germline V gene (reference sequence), are DFQATT and SNEGSKA. At the junction V is shortened by 3 bases and J by 5 bases; bases outside the gene matches: 9. The CDR3 goes from the cysteine to the phenylalanine over 15 residues. The DNA shown is the 45-base CDR3, in frame from base 1. TCRdb shows the sequencer as Illumina HiSeq 2500. Quantitative 5'-RACE with molecular barcodes was the method used to prepare the TCR beta libraries. Per the source publication's procedure: A new computational method based on a probabilistic model of VDJ rearrangement was used to identify disease-linked TCR variants. In-frame beta chains were kept once TCRdb had trimmed the public reads at Q25 with fastp and called clones with MiXCR. Each entry is one CDR3 protein sequence, shown with its most common DNA and genes. The V and J calls, along with clone size, are taken from TCRdb and not from the paper's own processing. The sample table lists about 700,000 distinct CDR3 sequences, around a fifth of them with a count of one. The ten most abundant clones make up about 19% of the sample.

Sample: blood, either unsorted or a sorted T cell fraction (not recorded which). The TCR comes from a male donor with ankylosing spondylitis. The chain couples TRBV20-1 to TRBJ1-4; TRBD1 fits 7 bases in the junction. The nucleotides are TGCAGTGCTAGCACGACAGGGTTCGCGAATGAAAAACTGTTTTTT. Its protein product is CSASTTGFANEKLFF.